The present T cell receptor beta chain was sequenced within a study of CD8+CD57+ T cells in acquired aplastic anemia. Background on the study: The DNA of sorted CD4+ and CD8+ cells averaged around 3.2 ug. CD4+ reads averaged about 9.9 million in healthy donors.

For this clonotype: Its specificity is unknown.

Whole-study findings and limits: Researchers reported that CD8+ Simpson's diversity was not significantly different in patients versus controls. Patients shared just under 30 CD8+ CDR3 sequences with controls.

The V gene lost 5 bases and the J gene lost 5 bases, with 16 bases spanning the gap. CDR1 SGHAT and CDR2 FQNNGV come from the germline V gene. This CDR3 comprises 15 residues. Template material for TCR beta VDJ and CDR3 profiling consisted of genomic DNA. TCRdb redid the calling of the reads with MiXCR, one entry per CDR3 protein. Seen here are 86,000 or so distinct CDR3 sequences, approximately 46% observed once, and the top ten hold over 50%. The source material was sorted CD4+, CD8+, or CD8+CD57+ T cells (not recorded which) from PBMCs. The receptor was isolated from a human donor in good health, serving as a control. The rearrangement uses TRBV11-2 and TRBJ2-1; D may be TRBD2 (6 bases). This CDR3 reads CASSHWSSGNNEQFF. Here the CDR3 DNA reads TGTGCCAGCAGCCACTGGAGTAGCGGAAACAATGAGCAGTTCTTC.